Following are 3 T cell receptor beta chains from one sample sequenced in a study of T cells in localized non-small cell lung cancer. The protocol was immunoSEQ multiplex PCR, while the TCRdb copy is restricted to in-frame clones and leaves out a portion. The repertoire holds about 54,000 clones, with around four fifths as singletons. Here the sequenced sample was peripheral blood, taken before any cancer treatment. These receptors originate from an older female donor with stage II squamous cell lung carcinoma.

The chain employs TRBV5-1 and TRBJ2-1; 9 nucleotides agree with TRBD1. V lost 4 bases and J lost 6; bases outside the gene matches: 11. Germline values: CDR1 SGHRS, CDR2 YFSETQ. The CDR3 loop spans 16 amino acids. The CDR3 DNA reads TGCGCCAGCAGCCCGACCTCTGGACAGGGGTCCAATGAGCAGTTCTTC. Residues: CASSPTSGQGSNEQFF.

This chain joins TRBV29-1 and TRBJ2-3, with a weak D call TRBD1 (8 bases). CDR3 size: 18 residues. V was clipped by 3 bases and J by 2 bases, with 24 bases between them. CDR1 and CDR2 (germline): SQVTM, ANQGSEA. CDR3 in amino acids: CSVERGGAGQESTDTQYF. In nucleotides, the CDR3 is TGCAGCGTTGAGCGGGGCGGAGCGGGACAGGAGTCCACAGATACGCAGTATTTT.

The chain joins TRBV5-6 to TRBJ1-2, with a possible D match to TRBD1 (5 bases). CDR1 is SGHDT and CDR2 is YYEEEE in the germline V gene. Trimming stripped 4 bases from V and 0 bases from J, with 13 bases between. This CDR3 has 15 residues. The CDR3 DNA is TGTGCCAGCAGCCCCCCGGAGGGGCCTAACTATGGCTACACCTTC. It translates to CASSPPEGPNYGYTF.